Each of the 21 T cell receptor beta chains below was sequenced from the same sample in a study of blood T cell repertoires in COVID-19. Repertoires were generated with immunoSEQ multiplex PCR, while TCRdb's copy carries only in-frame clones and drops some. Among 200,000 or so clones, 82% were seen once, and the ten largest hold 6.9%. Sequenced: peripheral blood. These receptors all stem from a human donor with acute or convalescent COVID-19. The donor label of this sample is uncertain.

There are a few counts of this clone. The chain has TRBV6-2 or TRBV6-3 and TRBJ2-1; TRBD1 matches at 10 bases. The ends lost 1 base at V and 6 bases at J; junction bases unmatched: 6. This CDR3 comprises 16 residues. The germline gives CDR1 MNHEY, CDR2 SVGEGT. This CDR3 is CASSYLKGQGRNEQFF. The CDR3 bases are TGTGCCAGCAGTTACTTGAAGGGACAGGGGCGCAATGAGCAGTTCTTC.

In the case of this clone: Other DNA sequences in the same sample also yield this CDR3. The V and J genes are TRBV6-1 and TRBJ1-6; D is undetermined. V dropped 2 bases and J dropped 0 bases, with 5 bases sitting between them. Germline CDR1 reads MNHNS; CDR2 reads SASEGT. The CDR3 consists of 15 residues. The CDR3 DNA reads TGTGCCAGCAGTGAACCGAGCTCCTATAATTCACCCCTCCACTTT. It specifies CASSEPSSYNSPLHF.

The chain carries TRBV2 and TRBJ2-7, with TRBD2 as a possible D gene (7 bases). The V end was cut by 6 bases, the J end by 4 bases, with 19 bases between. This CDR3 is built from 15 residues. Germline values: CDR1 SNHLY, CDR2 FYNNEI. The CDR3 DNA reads TGTGCCAGCAGCGATCGGCAAGCGGGACAATACGAGCAGTACTTC. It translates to CASSDRQAGQYEQYF.

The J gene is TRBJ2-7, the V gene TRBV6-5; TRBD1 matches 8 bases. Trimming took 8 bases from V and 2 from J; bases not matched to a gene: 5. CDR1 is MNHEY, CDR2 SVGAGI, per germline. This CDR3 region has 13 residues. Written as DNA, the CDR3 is TGTGCCAGCCAGGGACAGGCTACCTACGAGCAGTACTTC. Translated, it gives CASQGQATYEQYF.

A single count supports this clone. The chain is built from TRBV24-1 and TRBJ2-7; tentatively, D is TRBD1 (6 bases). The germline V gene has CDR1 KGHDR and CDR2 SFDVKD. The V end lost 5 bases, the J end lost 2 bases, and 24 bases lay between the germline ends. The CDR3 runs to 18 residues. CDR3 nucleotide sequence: TGTGCCACCAGTGGGCCGGGACACGAAAGCGAATTCCCCTACGAGCAGTACTTC. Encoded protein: CATSGPGHESEFPYEQYF.

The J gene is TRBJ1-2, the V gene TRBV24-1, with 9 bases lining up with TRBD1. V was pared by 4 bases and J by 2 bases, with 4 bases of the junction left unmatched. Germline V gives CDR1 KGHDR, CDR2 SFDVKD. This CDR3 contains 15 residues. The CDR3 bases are TGTGCCACCAGTGACTCTGGACAGGGGAACTATGGCTACACCTTC. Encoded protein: CATSDSGQGNYGYTF.

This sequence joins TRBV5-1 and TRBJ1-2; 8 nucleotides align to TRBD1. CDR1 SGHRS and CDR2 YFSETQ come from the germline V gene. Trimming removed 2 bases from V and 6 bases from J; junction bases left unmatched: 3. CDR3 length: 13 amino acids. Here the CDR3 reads CASSFTGGDGYTF. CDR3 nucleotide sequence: TGCGCCAGCAGCTTCACAGGGGGAGATGGCTACACCTTC.

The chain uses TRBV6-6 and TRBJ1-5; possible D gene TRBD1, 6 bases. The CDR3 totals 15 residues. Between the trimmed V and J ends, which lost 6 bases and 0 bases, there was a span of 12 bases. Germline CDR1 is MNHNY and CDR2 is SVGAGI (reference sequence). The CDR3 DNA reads TGTGCCAGCAGCCCCGGACAGTATAGCAATCAGCCCCAGCATTTT. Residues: CASSPGQYSNQPQHF.

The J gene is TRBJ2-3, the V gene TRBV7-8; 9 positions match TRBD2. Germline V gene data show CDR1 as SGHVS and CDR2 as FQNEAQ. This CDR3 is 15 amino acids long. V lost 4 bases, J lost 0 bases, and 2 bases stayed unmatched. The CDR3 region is CASSSGTSSTDTQYF. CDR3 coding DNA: TGTGCCAGCAGCTCCGGGACTAGCAGCACAGATACGCAGTATTTT.

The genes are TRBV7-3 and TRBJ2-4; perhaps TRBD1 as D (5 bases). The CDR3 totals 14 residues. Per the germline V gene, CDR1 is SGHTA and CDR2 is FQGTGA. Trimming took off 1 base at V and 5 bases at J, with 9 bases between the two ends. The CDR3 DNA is TGTGCCAGCAGCTTAATGGGGCGTGAAAACATTCAGTACTTC. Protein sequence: CASSLMGRENIQYF.

CDR3 DNA: TGTGCCAGCAGCCGGCAGGGGGCTAATTCACCCCTCCACTTT. Protein product: CASSRQGANSPLHF. The J gene is TRBJ1-6, the V gene TRBV7-9; 8 bases are shared with TRBD1. This CDR3 spans 14 amino acids. Germline CDR1 is SEHNR and CDR2 is FQNEAQ (reference sequence). With 5 bases clipped from V and 6 bases from J, the junction kept 3 bases outside the gene matches.

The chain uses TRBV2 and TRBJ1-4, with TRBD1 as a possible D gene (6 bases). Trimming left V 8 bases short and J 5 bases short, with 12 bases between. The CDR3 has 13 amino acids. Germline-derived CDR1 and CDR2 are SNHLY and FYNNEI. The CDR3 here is CASVGTPNEKLFF. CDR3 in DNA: TGTGCCAGCGTTGGGACACCAAATGAAAAACTGTTTTTT.

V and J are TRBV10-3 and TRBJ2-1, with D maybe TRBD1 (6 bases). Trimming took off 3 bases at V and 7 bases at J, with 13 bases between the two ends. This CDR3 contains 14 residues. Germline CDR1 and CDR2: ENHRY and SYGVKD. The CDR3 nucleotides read TGTGCCATCAGTGAAGTTGACGACAGGAATGAGCAGTTCTTC. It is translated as CAISEVDDRNEQFF.

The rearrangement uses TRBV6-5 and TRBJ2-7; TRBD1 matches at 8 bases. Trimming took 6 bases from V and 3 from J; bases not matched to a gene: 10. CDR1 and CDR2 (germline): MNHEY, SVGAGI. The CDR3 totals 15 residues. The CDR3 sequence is CASRPYQTGVYEQYF. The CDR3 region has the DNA TGTGCCAGCAGACCGTACCAGACAGGGGTCTACGAGCAGTACTTC.

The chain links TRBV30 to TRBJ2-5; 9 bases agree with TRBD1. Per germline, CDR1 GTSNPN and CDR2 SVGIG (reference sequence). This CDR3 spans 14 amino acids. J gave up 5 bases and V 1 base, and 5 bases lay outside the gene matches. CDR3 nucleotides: TGTGCCTGGAGTGCCTACAGGGGGCGGGAGACCCAGTACTTC. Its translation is CAWSAYRGRETQYF.

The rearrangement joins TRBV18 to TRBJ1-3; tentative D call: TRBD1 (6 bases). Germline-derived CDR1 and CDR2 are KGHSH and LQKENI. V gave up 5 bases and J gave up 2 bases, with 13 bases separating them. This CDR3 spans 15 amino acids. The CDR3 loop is CASSINREPGNTIYF. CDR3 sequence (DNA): TGTGCCAGCTCAATTAACAGGGAACCTGGAAACACCATATATTTT. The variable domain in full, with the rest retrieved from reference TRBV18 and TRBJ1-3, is NAGVMQNPRHLVRRRGQEARLRCSPMKGHSHVYWYRQLPEEGLKFMVYLQKENIIDESGMPKERFSAEFPKEGPSILRIQQVVRGDSAAYFCASSINREPGNTIYFGEGSWLTVV.

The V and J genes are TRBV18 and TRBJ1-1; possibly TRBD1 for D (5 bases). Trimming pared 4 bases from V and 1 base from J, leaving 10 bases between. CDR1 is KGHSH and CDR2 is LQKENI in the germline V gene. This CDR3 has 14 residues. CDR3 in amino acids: CASSLSGGNTEAFF. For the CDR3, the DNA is TGTGCCAGCTCACTTTCGGGGGGGAACACTGAAGCTTTCTTT.

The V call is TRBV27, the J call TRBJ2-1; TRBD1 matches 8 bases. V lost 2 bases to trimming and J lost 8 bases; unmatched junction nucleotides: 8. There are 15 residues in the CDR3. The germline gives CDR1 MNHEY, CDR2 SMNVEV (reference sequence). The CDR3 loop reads CASSLVQGAGYEQFF. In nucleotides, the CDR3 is TGTGCCAGCAGTTTAGTCCAGGGGGCTGGCTATGAGCAGTTCTTC.

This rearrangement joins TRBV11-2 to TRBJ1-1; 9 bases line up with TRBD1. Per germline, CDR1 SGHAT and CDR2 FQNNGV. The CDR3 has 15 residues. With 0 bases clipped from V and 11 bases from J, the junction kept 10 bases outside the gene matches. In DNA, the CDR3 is TGTGCCAGCAGCTTAGATCGTGGGACAGGGCTAGGGGCTTTCTTT. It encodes CASSLDRGTGLGAFF. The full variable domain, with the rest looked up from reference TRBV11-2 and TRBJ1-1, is EAGVAQSPRYKIIEKRQSVAFWCNPISGHATLYWYQQILGQGPKLLIQFQNNGVVDDSQLPKDRFSAERLKGVDSTLKIQPAKLEDSAVYLCASSLDRGTGLGAFFGQGTRLTVV.

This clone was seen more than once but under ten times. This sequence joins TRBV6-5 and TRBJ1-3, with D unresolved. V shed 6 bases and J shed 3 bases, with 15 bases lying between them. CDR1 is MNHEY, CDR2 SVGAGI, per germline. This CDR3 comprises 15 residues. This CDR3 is CASRPRIGGGNTIYF. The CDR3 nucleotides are TGTGCCAGCAGGCCCCGGATCGGAGGTGGAAACACCATATATTTT.

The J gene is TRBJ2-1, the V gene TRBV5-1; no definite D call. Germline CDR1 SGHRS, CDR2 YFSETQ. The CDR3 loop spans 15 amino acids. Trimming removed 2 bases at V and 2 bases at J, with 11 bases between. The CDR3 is CASSLSGLPYNEQFF. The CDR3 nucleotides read TGCGCCAGCAGCTTATCGGGTCTTCCCTACAATGAGCAGTTCTTC. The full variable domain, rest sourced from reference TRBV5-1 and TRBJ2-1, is KAGVTQTPRYLIKTRGQQVTLSCSPISGHRSVSWYQQTPGQGLQFLFEYFSETQRNKGNFPGRFSGRQFSNSRSEMNVSTLELGDSALYLCASSLSGLPYNEQFFGPGTRLTVL.